A single T cell receptor beta chain is shown here with its context. Looked up from germline, CDR1 is KGHSH and CDR2 is LQKENI. Trimming removed 4 bases from V and 10 bases from J, with 11 bases in between. The CDR3 contains 13 residues. Sequencing was performed with immunoSEQ multiplex PCR; in TCRdb, only in-frame clones are kept and a portion is missing. The data contain 130,000 to 150,000 clones, approximately 85% of them singletons. The record originates from a study of blood T cell repertoires in COVID-19. Across the whole study: COVID-19 samples, acute and convalescent, were from the United States, Italy and Spain. PBMCs, B-cell-depleted T cells, or T cells were the source of the cDNA or gDNA that made up the material.

The TCR originated in a human donor with acute or convalescent COVID-19. The donor label of this sample is uncertain. The sequencing input was peripheral blood. V and J are TRBV18 and TRBJ1-6, with a possible D match to TRBD1 (6 bases). The CDR3 DNA follows: TGTGCCAGCTCACGGGGACACGACTCACCCCTCCACTTT. Protein sequence: CASSRGHDSPLHF.